This TCR beta chain was sequenced for a study of blood T cell repertoires in COVID-19. Study background: Whether acute or convalescent, the COVID-19 samples came from the United States, Italy and Spain. In each case, the material was cDNA or gDNA derived from T cells, B-cell-depleted T cells, or PBMCs.

The CDR3 covers 16 residues. J gave up 2 bases and V 4 bases, and 8 bases lay outside the gene matches. Methods used by the authors: Amplifying reference gene primers gave estimates of nucleated cell counts. The method was immunoSEQ multiplex PCR; TCRdb's version includes in-frame clones alone and lacks a portion of them. V, J and clone size were drawn from that table, and D and trimming were deduced from the DNA. The sample consists of about 300,000 clones, about 86% of them appearing once. The chain is built from TRBV23-1 and TRBJ2-3; 8 positions agree with TRBD1. TRBV23-1 is given ORF status, its function remaining uncertain. This clonotype was sampled from a woman between 45 and 60 years old with acute or convalescent COVID-19. The sequenced material came from peripheral blood. The DNA for the CDR3 is TGCGCCAGCAGTCGAGACAGGGGTAGGGACACAGATACGCAGTATTTT. As protein: CASSRDRGRDTDTQYF.